This T cell receptor (beta chain) emerged from a study of cytomegalovirus exposure and HLA in healthy donors. Germline V gene sequence: CDR1 LNHDA, CDR2 SQIVND (reference sequence). The V segment lost 5 bases and the J segment 5 bases; nucleotides outside the gene matches: 11. The CDR3 length is 15 residues. The PCR used 60 Vbeta and 13 Jbeta primers. Here immunoSEQ multiplex PCR was the method, and the copy in TCRdb shows in-frame clones only, minus some. Of 110,000 to 150,000 clones in the sample, roughly four fifths were seen once. The sample holds a few counts of this clone. Its antigen is not known. General study points: Most sequenced TCRs were rare (though some public TCRs occurred in many donors). Later analysis reportedly placed an Asian-associated ancestry cluster below the approximately 650-donor mean in N-insertions. The study reported that TCR beta sequences accurately predicted HLA-A and HLA-B alleles in most subjects. It was assumed in the presence/absence analyses that sequencing depth was roughly uniform across donors.

The receptor was derived from a young man in good health and CMV-seropositive. V gene TRBV19 combines with J gene TRBJ1-1; 7 nucleotides agree with TRBD1. The sequencing input was PBMCs. CDR3 sequence: CASSLLDRRGTEAFF. Here the CDR3 DNA reads TGTGCCAGTAGTCTCCTGGACAGGAGGGGTACTGAAGCTTTCTTT.